The 28 T cell receptor beta chains presented below share a single source sample, sequenced in a study of blood T cell repertoires in COVID-19. Sequencing used immunoSEQ multiplex PCR; TCRdb keeps in-frame clones, though not all of them. The repertoire holds about 210,000 clones, with 70% to 90% as singletons. Sequencing was done on a sample of peripheral blood. The receptors derive from a man aged 40-55 years with acute or convalescent COVID-19.

This clone was seen a single time. The chain combines TRBV7-6 with TRBJ1-1; D ambiguous. The CDR3 covers 15 residues. Germline loops: CDR1 SGHVS, CDR2 FNYEAQ. V gave up 4 bases and J gave up 0 bases, with 12 bases separating them. In DNA form, the CDR3 reads TGTGCCAGCAGCTCAGAGGAGGGAATGAACACTGAAGCTTTCTTT. This sequence encodes CASSSEEGMNTEAFF.

This clone turned up a few times. The chain joins TRBV3-1 (or the pseudogene TRBV3-2) to TRBJ1-2, with D perhaps matching TRBD1 (6 bases). Germline CDR1 LGHDT, CDR2 YNNKEL (reference sequence). Trimming took off 0 bases at V and 4 bases at J, with 12 bases between the two ends. This CDR3 has 15 amino acids. Written as DNA, the CDR3 is TGTGCCAGCAGCCAAGATCCCCGGACAGCCTATGGCTACACCTTC. Protein sequence: CASSQDPRTAYGYTF.

The gene calls are TRBV14 and TRBJ1-2, with TRBD1 identical over 8 bases. J lost 9 bases, V lost 0 bases, and 15 bases had no gene match. The CDR3 covers 17 residues. CDR1 is SGHDN and CDR2 is FVKESK in the germline V gene. The CDR3 region is CASSQDPRTGSGLSYTF. DNA of the CDR3: TGTGCCAGCAGCCAAGACCCTAGGACAGGGTCAGGGCTAAGCTACACCTTC.

The V call is TRBV6-5, the J call TRBJ1-2, with D unclear. Trimming stripped 4 bases from V and 2 bases from J, with 8 bases between. Germline values: CDR1 MNHEY, CDR2 SVGAGI. The CDR3 runs 13 residues. This CDR3 is CASSSQRNYGYTF. The CDR3 DNA sequence: TGTGCCAGCAGTTCACAGCGGAACTATGGCTACACCTTC.

The rearrangement joins TRBV6-5 to TRBJ2-1; D may be TRBD1 (6 bases). The CDR3 covers 15 residues. Trimming took off 3 bases at V and 2 bases at J, with 11 bases between the two ends. Germline V gene data show CDR1 as MNHEY and CDR2 as SVGAGI. The CDR3 nucleotides read TGTGCCAGCAGTTATGGGCAGGGGCCCTACAATGAGCAGTTCTTC. Residues: CASSYGQGPYNEQFF.

This clone appeared a single time. The rearrangement links TRBV14 to TRBJ1-1; a possible D gene is TRBD1 (5 bases). The V gene's germline CDR1 is SGHDN and CDR2 FVKESK. This CDR3 comprises 14 residues. V was trimmed by 3 bases and J by 4 bases, leaving 12 bases between them. The CDR3, as DNA: TGTGCCAGCAGCCACGGGGGAATCGGCACTGAAGCTTTCTTT. Amino acids: CASSHGGIGTEAFF.

The gene calls are TRBV28 and TRBJ2-7; TRBD2 aligns across 10 bases. V was clipped by 3 bases and J by 0 bases; unmatched bases: 2. This CDR3 contains 15 residues. Germline V gene sequence: CDR1 MDHEN, CDR2 SYDVKM. CDR3 DNA sequence: TGTGCCAGCAGTTTCTGGACTAGCGGCTCCTACGAGCAGTACTTC. Translating it yields CASSFWTSGSYEQYF.

The chain combines TRBV3-1 (or the pseudogene TRBV3-2) with TRBJ2-7; TRBD2 matches 10 bases. The length of the CDR3 is 19 residues. V lost 0 bases, J lost 1 base, and 12 bases stayed unmatched. Per germline, CDR1 LGHDT and CDR2 YNNKEL (reference sequence). The CDR3 nucleotides read TGTGCCAGCAGCCAAGATAGAGTGCCTAGCGGGAGTGGATCCTACGAGCAGTACTTC. It is translated as CASSQDRVPSGSGSYEQYF.

This chain connects TRBV6-4 to TRBJ2-3; D ambiguous. This CDR3 region has 16 residues. CDR1 and CDR2 (germline): MRHNA, SNTAGT. The V end was cut by 6 bases, the J end by 2 bases, with 18 bases between. CDR3 DNA sequence: TGTGCCAGCAGCCCCTCTGACACGATGCCCACAGATACGCAGTATTTT. Amino acid sequence: CASSPSDTMPTDTQYF.

V usage is TRBV11-2 and J usage is TRBJ1-2; TRBD1 aligns across 9 bases. V was pared by 3 bases and J by 4 bases, with 6 bases of the junction left unmatched. Germline CDR1 reads SGHAT; CDR2 reads FQNNGV. The CDR3 has 15 residues. The CDR3 reads CASSLGMTGGYGYTF. The CDR3, as DNA: TGTGCCAGCAGCTTGGGCATGACAGGGGGCTATGGCTACACCTTC.

V gene TRBV29-1 combines with J gene TRBJ1-4, with no clear D. The germline CDR1 and CDR2 sequences are SQVTM and ANQGSEA. The CDR3 is made up of 14 amino acids. V dropped 3 bases and J dropped 7 bases, with 15 bases sitting between them. The CDR3 protein is CSVDSPGGGEKLFF. The CDR3 bases are TGCAGCGTTGATTCCCCCGGAGGCGGTGAAAAACTGTTTTTT.

The chain couples TRBV19 to TRBJ2-5, with 14 bases lining up with TRBD2. Germline-derived CDR1 and CDR2 are LNHDA and SQIVND (reference sequence). The CDR3 has 15 amino acids. V dropped 4 bases and J dropped 5; count of bases not matched to a gene: 3. CDR3 sequence: CASSRGLAGVETQYF. The DNA for the CDR3 is TGTGCCAGTAGTAGGGGACTAGCGGGAGTGGAGACCCAGTACTTC.

This chain connects TRBV19 to TRBJ1-1; D ambiguous. Per the germline V gene, CDR1 is LNHDA and CDR2 is SQIVND (reference sequence). Trimming cost V 3 bases and J 0 bases, with 8 bases left between them. This CDR3 spans 14 amino acids. The CDR3 DNA sequence: TGTGCCAGTAGTATCCTTGCGGTGAACACTGAAGCTTTCTTT. Its translation: CASSILAVNTEAFF.

This sequence joins TRBV3-1 (or the pseudogene TRBV3-2) and TRBJ1-3, with no clear D. Germline assignment: CDR1 LGHDT and CDR2 YNNKEL (reference sequence). The CDR3 spans 16 residues. The germline V and J ends were trimmed by 4 bases and 1 base, with 14 bases remaining between them. Here the CDR3 DNA reads TGTGCCAGCAGCCCACCAGGCCCGGGATCTGGAAACACCATATATTTT. Amino acids: CASSPPGPGSGNTIYF.

The rearrangement joins TRBV7-6 to TRBJ2-6, with TRBD2 as a possible D gene (7 bases). Germline CDR1 and CDR2: SGHVS and FNYEAQ. V dropped 0 bases and J dropped 0 bases, with 15 bases sitting between them. The CDR3 runs to 19 residues. This CDR3 is CASSLAWGGLASGANVLTF. The CDR3 nucleotides read TGTGCCAGCAGCTTAGCGTGGGGGGGGCTCGCCTCTGGGGCCAACGTCCTGACTTTC. The full variable domain, its missing parts supplied by reference TRBV7-6 and TRBJ2-6, is GAGVSQSPRYKVTKRGQDVALRCDPISGHVSLYWYRQALGQGPEFLTYFNYEAQQDKSGLPNDRFSAERPEGSISTLTIQRTEQRDSAMYRCASSLAWGGLASGANVLTFGAGSRLTVL.

V is TRBV4-1 and J is TRBJ2-5; 9 nucleotides align to TRBD2. Trimming removed 4 bases from V and 4 bases from J; junction bases left unmatched: 7. Germline loops: CDR1 MGHRA, CDR2 YSYEKL. This CDR3 is 15 amino acids long. As DNA, the CDR3 is TGCGCCAGCAGCCCATTGGGACTAGCAGGAGAGACCCAGTACTTC. This translates into CASSPLGLAGETQYF.

In this sample, this clone turned up a few times. The V call is TRBV28, the J call TRBJ2-2, with D possibly being TRBD1 (6 bases). The CDR3 loop spans 18 amino acids. Trimming removed 6 bases at V and 3 bases at J, with 23 bases between. Germline CDR1 MDHEN, CDR2 SYDVKM. The CDR3 spells CASSSEGDLFTYTGELFF. CDR3 DNA sequence: TGTGCCAGCAGCTCCGAGGGGGACCTGTTTACCTACACCGGGGAGCTGTTTTTT. Together with reference TRBV28 and TRBJ2-2, the CDR3 gives the full variable domain: DVKVTQSSRYLVKRTGEKVFLECVQDMDHENMFWYRQDPGLGLRLIYFSYDVKMKEKGDIPEGYSVSREKKERFSLILESASTNQTSMYLCASSSEGDLFTYTGELFFGEGSRLTVL.

The chain has TRBV9 and TRBJ1-2, with 11 bases fitting TRBD1. Germline-derived CDR1 and CDR2 are SGDLS and YYNGEE. V dropped 3 bases and J dropped 8; count of bases not matched to a gene: 9. The CDR3 consists of 15 residues. The CDR3 DNA sequence: TGTGCCAGCAGCGCCACCGGGACAGGGGGGGGAGGCTACACCTTC. Translation gives CASSATGTGGGGYTF.

The rearrangement joins TRBV28 to TRBJ1-2; 7 nucleotides align to TRBD1. The CDR3 covers 12 residues. With V trimmed by 5 bases and J by 7 bases, 4 bases remained unmatched. From germline, CDR1 is MDHEN and CDR2 SYDVKM. CDR3 protein: CASSADRVGYTF. DNA of the CDR3: TGTGCCAGCAGTGCCGACAGGGTTGGCTACACCTTC.

This sequence joins TRBV29-1 and TRBJ2-7, with a possible D match to TRBD2 (6 bases). This CDR3 region has 14 residues. Deletions cut 7 bases from V and 2 bases from J, with 18 bases between. CDR1 SQVTM and CDR2 ANQGSEA come from the germline V gene. The CDR3 spells CSGISGDPTYEQYF. The DNA for the CDR3 is TGCAGCGGTATCTCGGGAGACCCCACCTACGAGCAGTACTTC.

As for this clone: One end of the junction fails to match germline, which may point to a read error. The rearrangement links TRBV7-7 to TRBJ2-7, with 13 bases that match TRBD2. Looked up from germline, CDR1 is SSHAT and CDR2 is FNYEAQ (reference sequence). The CDR3 is 15 residues long. CDR3 sequence: CASSLGTSGVYEQYF. In DNA, the CDR3 is TGTGCTAGCAGCTTGGGGACTAGCGGGGTTTACGAGCAGTACTTC. Filled out from reference TRBV7-7 and TRBJ2-7, the complete variable domain reads GAGVSQSPRYKVTKRGQDVTLRCDPISSHATLYWYQQALGQGPEFLTYFNYEAQPDKSGLPSDRFSAERPEGSISTLTIQRTEQRDSAMYRCASSLGTSGVYEQYFGPGTRLTVT.

This clone was seen only once. The chain employs TRBV6-5 and TRBJ1-6; 7 positions agree with TRBD1. Germline V gene data show CDR1 as MNHEY and CDR2 as SVGAGI. V trimming: 7 bases; J trimming: 5 bases; junction bases outside the gene matches: 5. This CDR3 spans 14 amino acids. In nucleotides, the CDR3 is TGTGCCAGCACCCGGGACAGCAATAATTCACCCCTCCACTTT. Amino acids: CASTRDSNNSPLHF.

The chain combines TRBV7-3 with TRBJ2-5; 11 nucleotides agree with TRBD1. The length of the CDR3 is 16 residues. The J segment lost 5 bases and the V segment lost 2 bases, leaving 7 bases of the junction unmatched. CDR1 is SGHTA and CDR2 is FQGTGA in the germline V gene. CDR3 residues: CASSLWGQGGPETQYF. The CDR3 nucleotides are TGTGCCAGCAGCTTATGGGGACAGGGGGGACCGGAGACCCAGTACTTC.

V and J are TRBV4-2 and TRBJ2-3, with 8 bases aligning to TRBD2. This CDR3 spans 17 amino acids. J was trimmed by 2 bases and V by 4 bases; bases with no gene match: 11. CDR1 LGHNA and CDR2 YNFKEQ come from the germline V gene. CDR3 DNA: TGTGCCAGCAGCCTCACCGCTCCTAGCGGGCCCACAGATACGCAGTATTTT. Its protein is CASSLTAPSGPTDTQYF.

J is TRBJ2-5 and V is TRBV7-9, with TRBD1 matching 8 bases. CDR1 and CDR2 (germline): SEHNR, FQNEAQ (reference sequence). The V gene end was trimmed by 2 bases and the J gene end by 1 base; junction bases not matched to a gene: 12. This CDR3 is built from 18 residues. The CDR3 region has the DNA TGTGCCAGCAGCTTACTCGGCGGGGCCACAGGGGGCCAAGAGACCCAGTACTTC. Amino acid sequence: CASSLLGGATGGQETQYF.

This clone was detected once. The CDR3 nucleotides are TGTGCCAGTTGGGGGGGAAGGAGGGGAGGCTACACCTTC. Protein sequence: CASWGGRRGGYTF. The chain recombines TRBV19 with TRBJ1-2; D might be TRBD1 (5 bases). Trimming took 8 bases from V and 8 from J, leaving 18 bases between them. CDR3 length: 13 residues. Germline V lookup: CDR1 LNHDA, CDR2 SQIVND (reference sequence).

The rearrangement links TRBV18 to TRBJ1-5; 7 positions match TRBD1. The germline V gene has CDR1 KGHSH and CDR2 LQKENI. CDR3 size: 21 residues. J lost 8 bases, V lost 3 bases, and 28 bases had no gene match. The CDR3 protein is CASSPGFQTGRGSFSGKPQHF. In DNA form, the CDR3 reads TGTGCCAGCTCACCTGGATTCCAAACCGGCAGGGGGAGTTTCTCGGGGAAGCCCCAGCATTTT. Looking up the rest from reference TRBV18 and TRBJ1-5 gives the full variable domain: NAGVMQNPRHLVRRRGQEARLRCSPMKGHSHVYWYRQLPEEGLKFMVYLQKENIIDESGMPKERFSAEFPKEGPSILRIQQVVRGDSAAYFCASSPGFQTGRGSFSGKPQHFGDGTRLSIL.

The rearrangement uses TRBV5-6 and TRBJ2-5; no definite D call. The CDR3 contains 14 residues. Per the germline V gene, CDR1 is SGHDT and CDR2 is YYEEEE. V gave up 0 bases and J gave up 5 bases, with 11 bases separating them. CDR3 DNA sequence: TGTGCCAGCAGCTTGGCTCCAACCGGGGAGACCCAGTACTTC. Protein sequence: CASSLAPTGETQYF.